The 19 T cell receptor beta chains presented below share a single source sample, sequenced in a study of T cell clonality in common variable immunodeficiency. Broader study findings: Common variable immunodeficiency TCR beta sequences reportedly had fewer deletions and N-nucleotide insertions.

The antigens of these receptors remain unknown. This table comes from immunoSEQ multiplex PCR, and its TCRdb copy is limited to in-frame clones, with some not included. The sample was found to contain just over 20,000 clones, and every one recurs. The sequenced sample was peripheral blood mononuclear cells. The receptor source for this set is a human donor with common variable immunodeficiency.

The table lists this clone with many counts. The missing CDR3 end, 3 residues past where the read stops, is filled in from the germline J gene. The rearrangement joins TRBV20-1 to TRBJ2-5, with 9 positions matching TRBD1. Trimming took 6 bases from V and 0 from J; bases not matched to a gene: 2. The germline V gene has CDR1 DFQATT and CDR2 SNEGSKA (reference sequence). The CDR3 consists of 13 residues. CDR3 bases read: TGCAGTGCCCGGGACAGGGACCAAGAGACC. It translates to CSARDRDQET. The whole CDR3 is CSARDRDQETQYF.

This clone was seen at least ten times. The CDR3 goes on 3 residues after the read ends, and that part is filled in from the germline J gene. The chain links TRBV5-1 to TRBJ1-4, with a tentative D call TRBD1 (5 bases). V lost 3 bases and J lost 5, with 14 bases in between. CDR3 length equals 15 residues. CDR1 is SGHRS, CDR2 YFSETQ, per germline. The CDR3: CASSSLGGRNEKLFF. The DNA read from the CDR3 is TGCGCCAGCAGCTCCCTCGGGGGGAGGAATGAAAAA.

Many counts were recorded for this clone. The read falls 3 residues short of the CDR3 end, and the missing part is taken from the germline J gene. The chain employs TRBV30 and TRBJ1-4; 10 bases are shared with TRBD1. Germline CDR1 is GTSNPN and CDR2 is SVGIG (reference sequence). The CDR3 covers 13 residues. With 5 bases clipped from V and 6 bases from J, the junction kept 3 bases outside the gene matches. The CDR3 loop is CAWDRGPDEKLFF. CDR3 DNA (partial): TGTGCCTGGGACAGGGGGCCGGATGAAAAA.

This clone was counted at least ten times. The CDR3 sequence is CSVEGLNVNEQFF. The CDR3 DNA, read in part, is TGCAGTGTCGAGGGACTAAACGTCAATGAG. The rearrangement joins TRBV20-1 to TRBJ2-1; TRBD2 aligns across 7 bases. The read ends 3 residues early relative to the CDR3; the germline J gene fills the gap. The CDR3 is made up of 13 amino acids. With 7 bases clipped from V and 6 bases from J, the junction kept 9 bases outside the gene matches. The germline gives CDR1 DFQATT, CDR2 SNEGSKA (reference sequence).

This clone showed up many times. Sequencing ends 3 residues short of the CDR3 end; the germline J gene provides the rest. The rearrangement joins TRBV28 to TRBJ2-1; TRBD1 might be the D (6 bases). Trimming left V 7 bases short and J 3 bases short, with 16 bases between. This CDR3 is built from 15 residues. CDR1 and CDR2 from the germline V gene are MDHEN and SYDVKM. CDR3 in amino acids: CASTNQGYNYNEQFF. Partial CDR3 DNA: TGTGCCAGCACCAATCAGGGGTATAACTACAATGAG.

This clone was seen at least ten times. The read finishes 3 residues shy of the CDR3 end, and the germline J gene is used to complete it. The V gene is TRBV18, the J gene TRBJ2-3; 9 bases line up with TRBD2. J lost 0 bases, V lost 5 bases, and 9 bases had no gene match. Germline-derived CDR1 and CDR2 are KGHSH and LQKENI. CDR3 length: 17 amino acids. The CDR3 sequence: CASSERTSATSTDTQYF. The covered CDR3 bases are TGTGCCAGCTCAGAGAGGACTAGCGCGACGAGCACAGATACG.

In this sample, this clone turned up many times. The read terminates 3 residues ahead of where the CDR3 ends, so the germline J gene completes it. The rearrangement joins TRBV30 to TRBJ1-2; the match to TRBD1 covers 7 bases. The CDR3 has 13 amino acids. Germline V gene sequence: CDR1 GTSNPN, CDR2 SVGIG (reference sequence). V was pared by 3 bases and J by 4 bases, with 5 bases of the junction left unmatched. CDR3 DNA, as far as it was read: TGTGCCTGGAGGGTGACAGGGTCCTATGGC. Its protein product is CAWRVTGSYG. The entire CDR3 protein reads CAWRVTGSYGYTF.

This clone was picked up many times. The read stops 3 residues short of the end of the CDR3; the missing end is completed from the germline J gene. This chain uses TRBV5-1 with TRBJ2-5, with 8 bases lining up with TRBD1. The CDR3 covers 15 residues. CDR1 and CDR2 (germline): SGHRS, YFSETQ. V was clipped by 9 bases and J by 5 bases; unmatched bases: 15. The part of the CDR3 DNA that was read is TGCGCCATACGACTGACAGGGGACGGAGTGGAGACC. It encodes CAIRLTGDGVET. The entire CDR3 reads CAIRLTGDGVETQYF.

This clone appeared many times. The read ends 3 residues early relative to the CDR3; the germline J gene fills the gap. The J gene is TRBJ2-3, the V gene TRBV2, with 8 bases lining up with TRBD2. Looked up from germline, CDR1 is SNHLY and CDR2 is FYNNEI. CDR3 length equals 17 residues. After removal of 4 bases from V and 6 bases from J, the junction contained 15 bases not matched to a gene. CDR3 bases read: TGTGCCAGCAGTGGGAAACCGGGACTAGAGGGAATTGATACG. It translates to CASSGKPGLEGIDT. In full, the CDR3 reads CASSGKPGLEGIDTQYF.

This clone has a count of ten or more. The CDR3 end falls 3 residues outside the read, so it is completed with the germline J gene. The chain recombines TRBV6-2 or TRBV6-3 with TRBJ2-3; D not certain. V gave up 0 bases and J gave up 1 base, with 14 bases separating them. The CDR3 consists of 17 residues. CDR1 and CDR2 (germline): MNHEY, SVGEGT. Incomplete CDR3 DNA: TGTGCCAGCAGTTACTCGATGAAGGGCCACCGCACAGATACG. Protein: CASSYSMKGHRTDT. The complete CDR3 sequence is CASSYSMKGHRTDTQYF.

This clone came up many times. The CDR3 loop is CASSLAGDTSTDTQYF. CDR3 bases read: TGCGCCAGCAGCTTGGCCGGTGATACTAGCACAGATACG. The V gene is TRBV5-1, the J gene TRBJ2-3; D uncertain. The read is 3 residues too short to cover the CDR3 end, so that end is filled in from the germline J gene. Per germline, CDR1 SGHRS and CDR2 YFSETQ. The CDR3 consists of 16 residues. Trimming shortened V by 0 bases and J by 0 bases, and 11 bases separated the two germline ends.

This clone was counted many times. The CDR3 goes on 3 residues after the read ends, and that part is filled in from the germline J gene. The rearrangement links TRBV5-4 to TRBJ2-7; 12 bases are a match to TRBD2. CDR1 is SGHNT, CDR2 YYREEE, per germline (reference sequence). The V gene end was trimmed by 5 bases and the J gene end by 2 bases; junction bases not matched to a gene: 5. The CDR3 length is 15 residues. CDR3 DNA, as far as it was read: TGTGCCAGCAGTTCGACTAGCGGGGGTGCCTACGAG. It encodes CASSSTSGGAYE. The CDR3 in full is CASSSTSGGAYEQYF.

This clone was recorded many times. The sequence runs out 3 residues before the end of the CDR3; the remainder is reconstructed from the germline J gene. The V gene is TRBV29-1, the J gene TRBJ1-3, with D possibly being TRBD1 (5 bases). Germline CDR1 is SQVTM and CDR2 is ANQGSEA. V was cut by 2 bases and J by 1 base, with 9 bases left in between. The CDR3 loop spans 14 amino acids. The CDR3 protein is CSVEPSGSGNTIYF. The CDR3 DNA, read in part, is TGCAGCGTTGAACCCTCAGGGTCTGGAAACACC.

This clone has a handful of counts. The sequenced fragment ends 3 residues before the CDR3 boundary, so the rest is inferred from the germline J gene. The J gene is TRBJ2-3, the V gene TRBV6-1, with 10 nucleotides matching TRBD2. The trim removed 0 bases at V and 4 bases at J, leaving 4 bases unmatched. The CDR3 contains 16 residues. Germline V gene lookup returns CDR1 MNHNS and CDR2 SASEGT. This CDR3 is CASSEAGLAGADTQYF. The DNA read from the CDR3 is TGTGCCAGCAGTGAAGCAGGGCTAGCGGGGGCAGATACG.

This clone has ten or more counts. The CDR3 spells CASSFGRFDHSPLHF. The CDR3 bases that were read are TGCGCCAGCAGCTTCGGCAGGTTCGACCACTCACCC. The chain carries TRBV5-1 and TRBJ1-6; D unclear. The CDR3 goes on 3 residues after the read ends, and that part is filled in from the germline J gene. Trimming took off 2 bases at V and 10 bases at J, with 16 bases between the two ends. Germline-derived CDR1 and CDR2 are SGHRS and YFSETQ. This CDR3 contains 15 residues.

This clone was found many times. The read finishes 3 residues shy of the CDR3 end, and the germline J gene is used to complete it. The rearrangement links TRBV2 to TRBJ2-1, with D possibly matching TRBD2 (7 bases). This CDR3 is built from 14 residues. The V end was cut by 5 bases, the J end by 9 bases, with 17 bases between. Germline CDR1 is SNHLY and CDR2 is FYNNEI. The CDR3: CASSLRGGRGEQFF. CDR3 bases read: TGTGCCAGCAGTCTGAGGGGGGGCCGGGGTGAG.

This clone was observed at least ten times. The read terminates 3 residues ahead of where the CDR3 ends, so the germline J gene completes it. This rearrangement joins TRBV18 to TRBJ2-1; 7 bases fit TRBD1. Germline V gene sequence: CDR1 KGHSH, CDR2 LQKENI. The trim removed 2 bases at V and 9 bases at J, leaving 10 bases unmatched. The CDR3 extends over 15 amino acids. The CDR3 region is CASSPGQAGLIEQFF. The sequenced CDR3 bases are TGTGCCAGCTCACCAGGACAGGCAGGGTTGATTGAG.

This clone was recorded many times. The read stops 3 residues short of the end of the CDR3; the missing end is completed from the germline J gene. The chain employs TRBV20-1 and TRBJ1-4; TRBD1 aligns across 10 bases. The CDR3 contains 15 residues. V was clipped by 2 bases and J by 7 bases; unmatched bases: 7. Germline-derived CDR1 and CDR2 are DFQATT and SNEGSKA (reference sequence). CDR3: CSARRDGTGVEKLFF. The DNA read from the CDR3 is TGCAGTGCTAGAAGGGATGGGACAGGGGTTGAAAAA.

This clone was seen at least ten times. The read terminates 3 residues ahead of where the CDR3 ends, so the germline J gene completes it. The chain uses TRBV20-1 and TRBJ2-5; TRBD2 matches 7 bases. Germline-derived CDR1 and CDR2 are DFQATT and SNEGSKA (reference sequence). The ends lost 3 bases at V and 5 bases at J; junction bases unmatched: 9. This CDR3 comprises 14 residues. CDR3 region: CSASLQRGKETQYF. The CDR3 bases that were read are TGCAGTGCTAGTCTCCAGCGGGGTAAGGAGACC.